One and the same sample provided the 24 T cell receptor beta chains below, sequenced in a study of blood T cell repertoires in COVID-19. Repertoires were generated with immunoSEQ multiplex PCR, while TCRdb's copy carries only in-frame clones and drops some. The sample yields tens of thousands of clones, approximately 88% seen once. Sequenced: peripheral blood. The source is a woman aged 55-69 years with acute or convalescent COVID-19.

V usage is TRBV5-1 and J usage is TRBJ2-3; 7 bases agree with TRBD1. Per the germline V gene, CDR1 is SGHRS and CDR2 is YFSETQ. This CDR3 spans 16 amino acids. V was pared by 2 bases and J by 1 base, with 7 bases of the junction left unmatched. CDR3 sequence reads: CASSFTQGFGTDTQYF. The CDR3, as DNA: TGCGCCAGCAGCTTTACACAGGGGTTTGGCACAGATACGCAGTATTTT.

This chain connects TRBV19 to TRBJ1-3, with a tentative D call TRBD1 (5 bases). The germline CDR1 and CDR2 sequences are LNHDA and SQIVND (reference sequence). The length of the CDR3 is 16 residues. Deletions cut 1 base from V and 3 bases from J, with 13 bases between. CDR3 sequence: CASSIAAGRNGNTIYF. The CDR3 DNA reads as TGTGCCAGTAGTATAGCGGCGGGGCGGAATGGAAACACCATATATTTT.

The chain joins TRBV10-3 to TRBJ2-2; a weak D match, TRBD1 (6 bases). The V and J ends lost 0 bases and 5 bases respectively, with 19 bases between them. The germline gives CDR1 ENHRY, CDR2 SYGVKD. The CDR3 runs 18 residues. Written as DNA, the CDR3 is TGTGCCATCAGTGAGTCGATAATGGGGGCCTCCCGAACCGGGGAGCTGTTTTTT. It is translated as CAISESIMGASRTGELFF.

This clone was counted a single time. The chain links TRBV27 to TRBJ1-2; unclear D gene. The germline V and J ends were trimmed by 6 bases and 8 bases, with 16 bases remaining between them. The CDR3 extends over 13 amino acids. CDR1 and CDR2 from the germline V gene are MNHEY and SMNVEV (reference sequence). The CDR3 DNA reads TGTGCCAGCAGCCTCAGCAAGGAGAGCGGCTACACCTTC. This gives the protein CASSLSKESGYTF.

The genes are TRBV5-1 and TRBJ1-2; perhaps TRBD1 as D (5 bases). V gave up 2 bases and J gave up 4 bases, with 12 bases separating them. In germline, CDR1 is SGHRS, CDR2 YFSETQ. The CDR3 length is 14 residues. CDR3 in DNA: TGCGCCAGCAGCTTTGAGCAGGGTTCCTATGGCTACACCTTC. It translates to CASSFEQGSYGYTF. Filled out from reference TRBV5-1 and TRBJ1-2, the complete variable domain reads KAGVTQTPRYLIKTRGQQVTLSCSPISGHRSVSWYQQTPGQGLQFLFEYFSETQRNKGNFPGRFSGRQFSNSRSEMNVSTLELGDSALYLCASSFEQGSYGYTFGSGTRLTVV.

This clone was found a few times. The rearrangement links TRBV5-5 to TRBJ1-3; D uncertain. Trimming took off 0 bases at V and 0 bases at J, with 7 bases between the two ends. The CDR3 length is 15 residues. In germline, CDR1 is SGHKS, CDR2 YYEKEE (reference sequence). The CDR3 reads CASSLGLSSGNTIYF. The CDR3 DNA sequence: TGTGCCAGCAGCTTGGGACTGAGCTCTGGAAACACCATATATTTT.

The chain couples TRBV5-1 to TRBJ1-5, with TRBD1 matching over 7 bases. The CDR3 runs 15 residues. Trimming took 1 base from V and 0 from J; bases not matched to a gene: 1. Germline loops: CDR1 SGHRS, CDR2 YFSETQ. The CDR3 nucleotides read TGCGCCAGCAGCTTGACAGGGGATAGCAATCAGCCCCAGCATTTT. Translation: CASSLTGDSNQPQHF.

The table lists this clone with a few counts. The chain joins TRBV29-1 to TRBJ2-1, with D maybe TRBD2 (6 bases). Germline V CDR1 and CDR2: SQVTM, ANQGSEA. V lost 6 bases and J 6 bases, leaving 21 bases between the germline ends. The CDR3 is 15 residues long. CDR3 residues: CSVTSIRLTFNEQFF. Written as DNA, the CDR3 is TGCAGCGTAACTAGCATACGGCTTACCTTCAATGAGCAGTTCTTC.

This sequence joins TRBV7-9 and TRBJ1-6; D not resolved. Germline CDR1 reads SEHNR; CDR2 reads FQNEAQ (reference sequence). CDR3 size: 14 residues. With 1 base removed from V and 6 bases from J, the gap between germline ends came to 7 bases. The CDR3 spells CASSLVRANSPLHF. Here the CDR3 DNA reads TGTGCCAGCAGCTTAGTGCGAGCTAATTCACCCCTCCACTTT.

DNA of the CDR3: TGTGCCACCAGCAGAGATGCAGGCAACAGGGCCCGGTCTTATGGCTACACCTTC. This sequence encodes CATSRDAGNRARSYGYTF. The genes are TRBV15 and TRBJ1-2; possibly TRBD1 for D (6 bases). This CDR3 region has 18 residues. With 0 bases removed from V and 5 bases from J, the gap between germline ends came to 22 bases. Germline values: CDR1 LNHNV, CDR2 YYDKDF (reference sequence).

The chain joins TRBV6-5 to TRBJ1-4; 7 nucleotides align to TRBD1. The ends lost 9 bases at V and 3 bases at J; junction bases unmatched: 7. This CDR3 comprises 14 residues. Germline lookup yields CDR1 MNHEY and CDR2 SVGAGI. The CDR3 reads CASVAGTANEKLFF. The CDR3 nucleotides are TGTGCCAGTGTCGCAGGGACAGCTAATGAAAAACTGTTTTTT.

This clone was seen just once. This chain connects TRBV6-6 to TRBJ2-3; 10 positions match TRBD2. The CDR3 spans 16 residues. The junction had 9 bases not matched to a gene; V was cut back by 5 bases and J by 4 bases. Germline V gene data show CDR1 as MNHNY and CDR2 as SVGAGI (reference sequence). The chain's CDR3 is CASSRGLATSPDTQYF. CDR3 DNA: TGTGCCAGCAGTCGGGGACTAGCGACCTCTCCAGATACGCAGTATTTT.

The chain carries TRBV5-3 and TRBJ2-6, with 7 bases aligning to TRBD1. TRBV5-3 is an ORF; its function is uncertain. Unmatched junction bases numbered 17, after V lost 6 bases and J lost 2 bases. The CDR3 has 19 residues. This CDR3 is CARIQTRVRGFTGANVLTF. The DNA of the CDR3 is TGTGCCAGAATCCAGACTCGGGTCAGGGGGTTTACTGGGGCCAACGTCCTGACTTTC.

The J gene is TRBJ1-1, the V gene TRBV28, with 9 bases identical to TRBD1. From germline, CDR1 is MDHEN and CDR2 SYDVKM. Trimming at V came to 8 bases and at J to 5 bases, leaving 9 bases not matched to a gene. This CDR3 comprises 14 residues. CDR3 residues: CASCYNRGLTEAFF. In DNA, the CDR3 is TGTGCCAGCTGTTATAACAGGGGGCTAACTGAAGCTTTCTTT.

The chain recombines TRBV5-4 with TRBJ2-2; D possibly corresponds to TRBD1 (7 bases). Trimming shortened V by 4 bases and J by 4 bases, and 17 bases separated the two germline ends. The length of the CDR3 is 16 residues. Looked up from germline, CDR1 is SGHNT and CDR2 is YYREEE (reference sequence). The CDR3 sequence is CASSLEAQGGTGELFF. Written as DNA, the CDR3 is TGTGCCAGCAGCCTGGAGGCCCAGGGGGGCACCGGGGAGCTGTTTTTT. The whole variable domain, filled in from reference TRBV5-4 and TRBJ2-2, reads ETGVTQSPTHLIKTRGQQVTLRCSSQSGHNTVSWYQQALGQGPQFIFQYYREEENGRGNFPPRFSGLQFPNYSSELNVNALELDDSALYLCASSLEAQGGTGELFFGEGSRLTVL.

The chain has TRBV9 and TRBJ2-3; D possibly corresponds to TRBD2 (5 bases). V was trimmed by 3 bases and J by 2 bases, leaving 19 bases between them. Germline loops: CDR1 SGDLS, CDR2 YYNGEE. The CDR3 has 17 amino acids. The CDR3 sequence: CASSGGSGGLDTDTQYF. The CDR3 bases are TGTGCCAGCAGCGGAGGGAGTGGCGGACTCGACACAGATACGCAGTATTTT.

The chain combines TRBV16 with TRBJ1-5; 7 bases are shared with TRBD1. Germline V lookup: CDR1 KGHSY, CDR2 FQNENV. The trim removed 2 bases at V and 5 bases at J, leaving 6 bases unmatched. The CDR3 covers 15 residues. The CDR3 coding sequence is TGTGCCAGCAGCCAAATAGGACAGGTTGATCAGCCCCAGCATTTT. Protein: CASSQIGQVDQPQHF.

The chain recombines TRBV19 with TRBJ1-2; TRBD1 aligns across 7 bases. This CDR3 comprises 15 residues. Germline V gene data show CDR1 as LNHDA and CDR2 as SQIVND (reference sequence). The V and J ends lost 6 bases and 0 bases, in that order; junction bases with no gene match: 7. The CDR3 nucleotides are TGTGCCAGTAGCCAAAACAGGGGAGCTAACTATGGCTACACCTTC. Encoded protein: CASSQNRGANYGYTF.

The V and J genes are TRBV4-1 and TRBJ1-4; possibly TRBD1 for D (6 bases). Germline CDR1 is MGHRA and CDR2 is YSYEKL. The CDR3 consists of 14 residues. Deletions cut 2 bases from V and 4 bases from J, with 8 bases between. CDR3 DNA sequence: TGCGCCAGCAGCCAACTACAGGGTAATGAAAAACTGTTTTTT. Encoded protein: CASSQLQGNEKLFF.

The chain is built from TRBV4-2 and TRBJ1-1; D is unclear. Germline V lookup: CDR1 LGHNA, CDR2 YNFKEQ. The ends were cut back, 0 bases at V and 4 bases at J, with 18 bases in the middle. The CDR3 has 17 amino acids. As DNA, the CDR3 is TGTGCCAGCAGCCAAGAAAGGTCGGGAGTCAGTAGCACTGAAGCTTTCTTT. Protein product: CASSQERSGVSSTEAFF.

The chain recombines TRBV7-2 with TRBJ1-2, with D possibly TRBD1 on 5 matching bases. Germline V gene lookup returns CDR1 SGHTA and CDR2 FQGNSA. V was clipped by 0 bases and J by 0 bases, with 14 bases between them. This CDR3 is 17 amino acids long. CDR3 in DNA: TGTGCCAGCAGCTTAGCCCAGGGAATGGGGACTAACTATGGCTACACCTTC. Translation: CASSLAQGMGTNYGYTF. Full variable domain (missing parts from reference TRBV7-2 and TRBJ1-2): GAGVSQSPSNKVTEKGKDVELRCDPISGHTALYWYRQSLGQGLEFLIYFQGNSAPDKSGLPSDRFSAERTGGSVSTLTIQRTQQEDSAVYLCASSLAQGMGTNYGYTFGSGTRLTVV.

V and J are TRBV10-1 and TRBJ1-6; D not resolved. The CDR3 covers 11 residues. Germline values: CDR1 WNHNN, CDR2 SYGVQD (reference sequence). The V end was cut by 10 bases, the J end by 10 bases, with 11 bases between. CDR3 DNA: TGCGCCACCGGTTTGAGGTCACCCCTCCACTTT. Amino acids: CATGLRSPLHF.

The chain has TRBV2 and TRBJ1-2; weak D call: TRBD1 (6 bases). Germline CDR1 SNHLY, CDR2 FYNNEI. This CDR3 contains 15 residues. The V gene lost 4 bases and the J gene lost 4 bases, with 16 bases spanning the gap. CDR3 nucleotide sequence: TGTGCCAGCAGTGCTGGACAGTCCGTCGTCTATGGCTACACCTTC. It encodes CASSAGQSVVYGYTF.

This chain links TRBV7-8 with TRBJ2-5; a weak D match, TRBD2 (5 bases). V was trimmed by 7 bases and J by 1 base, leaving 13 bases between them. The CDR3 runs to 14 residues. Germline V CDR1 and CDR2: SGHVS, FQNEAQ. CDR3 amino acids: CASKFRAVQETQYF. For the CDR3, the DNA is TGTGCCAGCAAATTTCGAGCGGTCCAAGAGACCCAGTACTTC.